The rows below give T cell receptor beta chains drawn from one sample of a study of low-dose radiotherapy and immunotherapy resistance in tumors. A single record per CDR3 protein comes from TCRdb applying MiXCR to the reads. The table shows some 60,000 distinct CDR3 sequences, with 26% occurring only once. Sequenced material: PBMCs, taken before treatment. These receptors all come from a male donor with rectosigmoid adenocarcinoma. Both conserved end residues are part of each CDR3. Fields, in order: D gene, V gene, J gene, clone size, CDR3 protein, CDR3 DNA. A D gene is named only where the DNA matches it firmly. A row's size may be missing; if present it is once, few, many or a size class.

D: .; V: TRBV7-2; J: TRBJ2-5; size: many; CDR3: CASSRDQETQYF; DNA: TGTGCCAGCAGCAGGGATCAAGAGACCCAGTACTTC
D: .; V: TRBV5-5; J: TRBJ2-1; size: .; CDR3: CASSSGMNNEQFF; DNA: TGTGCCAGCAGCTCAGGGATGAACAATGAGCAGTTCTTC
D: .; V: TRBV7-3; J: TRBJ2-5; size: few; CDR3: CASSLDYETQYF; DNA: TGTGCCAGCAGCTTAGATTACGAGACCCAGTACTTC
D: TRBD1; V: TRBV24-1; J: TRBJ2-1; size: many; CDR3: CATSDSSRQGASNEQFF; DNA: TGTGCCACCAGTGATTCCTCTCGACAGGGGGCGAGCAATGAGCAGTTCTTC
D: .; V: TRBV19; J: TRBJ1-6; size: many; CDR3: CASSTADLGSPLHF; DNA: TGTGCCAGTAGTACTGCCGATTTGGGCTCACCCCTCCACTTT
D: TRBD2; V: TRBV18; J: TRBJ2-1; size: .; CDR3: CASSHKQGLAGVVNEQFF; DNA: TGTGCCAGCTCACATAAGCAGGGACTAGCGGGAGTAGTTAATGAGCAGTTCTTC
D: TRBD2; V: TRBV12-3/TRBV12-4; J: TRBJ2-1; size: many; CDR3: CASSSLADLYNEQFF; DNA: TGTGCCAGCAGTTCTCTAGCGGACCTCTACAATGAGCAGTTCTTC
D: .; V: TRBV7-2; J: TRBJ2-2; size: many; CDR3: CASSLGGSNTGELFF; DNA: TGTGCCAGCAGCTTAGGAGGGTCTAACACCGGGGAGCTGTTTTTT
D: .; V: TRBV9; J: TRBJ1-2; size: few; CDR3: CASSGSYTTNYGYTF; DNA: TGTGCCAGCAGCGGTTCATATACAACCAACTATGGCTACACCTTC
D: .; V: TRBV12-3/TRBV12-4; J: TRBJ1-2; size: .; CDR3: CASSPYGESGYTF; DNA: TGTGCCAGCAGTCCCTACGGGGAATCTGGCTACACCTTC
D: TRBD2; V: TRBV18; J: TRBJ2-1; size: many; CDR3: CASSARTSGAEQFF; DNA: TGTGCCAGCTCAGCCCGGACTAGCGGGGCTGAGCAGTTCTTC
D: .; V: TRBV20-1; J: TRBJ2-1; size: many; CDR3: CSARDRGDEQFF; DNA: TGCAGTGCTAGAGATCGCGGGGATGAGCAGTTCTTC
D: TRBD2; V: TRBV28; J: TRBJ2-2; size: .; CDR3: CASSSLGTSGSPANTGELFF; DNA: TGTGCCAGCAGTTCCCTCGGGACTAGCGGGAGCCCCGCGAACACCGGGGAGCTGTTTTTT
D: TRBD2; V: TRBV4-1; J: TRBJ2-1; size: .; CDR3: CASSQSSGSFDEQFF; DNA: TGCGCCAGCAGCCAATCTAGCGGGAGTTTTGATGAGCAGTTCTTC
D: .; V: TRBV5-8; J: TRBJ1-6; size: .; CDR3: CASSLTGGSPLHF; DNA: TGTGCCAGCAGCTTAACTGGCGGGTCACCCCTCCACTTT
D: .; V: TRBV9; J: TRBJ2-5; size: few; CDR3: CASSTRDTRQETQYF; DNA: TGTGCCAGCAGCACCCGGGACACGAGACAAGAGACCCAGTACTTC
D: .; V: TRBV4-1; J: TRBJ2-3; size: few; CDR3: CASSPTGSADTQYF; DNA: TGTGCCAGCAGCCCTACCGGGAGCGCAGATACGCAGTATTTT
D: TRBD1; V: TRBV27; J: TRBJ2-6; size: .; CDR3: CASSSGTGILVGANVLTF; DNA: TGTGCCAGCAGTTCCGGGACAGGGATCCTAGTTGGGGCCAACGTCCTGACTTTC
D: .; V: TRBV12-3/TRBV12-4; J: TRBJ1-1; size: .; CDR3: CASSDRRRNTEAFF; DNA: TGTGCCAGCAGTGACCGCCGGAGGAACACTGAAGCTTTCTTT
D: .; V: TRBV6-2/TRBV6-3; J: TRBJ1-5; size: .; CDR3: CASSYNPRQPQHF; DNA: TGTGCCAGCAGTTACAATCCCCGTCAGCCCCAGCATTTT
D: .; V: TRBV5-4; J: TRBJ2-5; size: once; CDR3: CASSLEAGLGTQYF; DNA: TGTGCCAGCAGCTTGGAGGCAGGCCTAGGGACCCAGTACTTC
D: TRBD2; V: TRBV4-2; J: TRBJ2-1; size: many; CDR3: CASSRTSGVQPANEQFF; DNA: TGTGCCAGCAGTCGGACTAGCGGAGTCCAACCCGCCAATGAGCAGTTCTTC
D: .; V: TRBV7-2; J: TRBJ1-1; size: many; CDR3: CASSSRTSIHSGTEAFF; DNA: TGTGCCAGCAGCTCCCGGACTTCAATACACTCGGGGACTGAAGCTTTCTTT
D: TRBD2; V: TRBV6-2/TRBV6-3; J: TRBJ2-1; size: many; CDR3: CASSKRGTSGFLSYNEQFF; DNA: TGTGCCAGCAGTAAACGGGGGACTAGCGGGTTCCTCTCCTACAATGAGCAGTTCTTC
D: .; V: TRBV6-5; J: TRBJ1-1; size: medium-sized; CDR3: CASSYRGGGTEAFF; DNA: TGTGCCAGCAGTTACCGGGGGGGGGGCACTGAAGCTTTCTTT
D: .; V: TRBV28; J: TRBJ2-6; size: many; CDR3: CASSLRSGAGANVLTF; DNA: TGTGCCAGCAGCCTTAGATCCGGGGCTGGGGCCAACGTCCTGACTTTC
D: .; V: TRBV18; J: TRBJ1-5; size: .; CDR3: CASSPQGRWPQHF; DNA: TGTGCCAGCTCACCACAGGGGAGGTGGCCCCAGCATTTT
D: .; V: TRBV5-1; J: TRBJ2-1; size: few; CDR3: CASSGATRNEQFF; DNA: TGCGCCAGCAGCGGGGCGACGAGGAATGAGCAGTTCTTC
D: TRBD2; V: TRBV24-1; J: TRBJ2-7; size: many; CDR3: CATSDRGLAYEQYF; DNA: TGTGCCACCAGTGATCGGGGACTAGCCTACGAGCAGTACTTC
D: TRBD1; V: TRBV20-1; J: TRBJ2-7; size: many; CDR3: CSARDRSRGLYEQYF; DNA: TGCAGTGCTAGAGATCGGTCCAGGGGGCTATACGAGCAGTACTTC
D: TRBD2; V: TRBV25-1; J: TRBJ2-5; size: many; CDR3: CASSFSSGGPETQYF; DNA: TGTGCCAGCAGTTTTTCTAGCGGGGGCCCAGAGACCCAGTACTTC
D: TRBD1; V: TRBV19; J: TRBJ1-2; size: many; CDR3: CASSIKQGARGYTF; DNA: TGTGCCAGTAGTATAAAACAGGGGGCGCGCGGCTACACCTTC
D: TRBD1; V: TRBV7-2; J: TRBJ2-5; size: few; CDR3: CASSPWTGPGQYF; DNA: TGTGCCAGCAGCCCCTGGACAGGGCCGGGCCAGTACTTC
D: .; V: TRBV19; J: TRBJ2-3; size: many; CDR3: CASSIWLTDTQYF; DNA: TGTGCCAGTAGTATTTGGCTCACAGATACGCAGTATTTT
D: .; V: TRBV2; J: TRBJ1-1; size: .; CDR3: CASSMTEAFF; DNA: TGTGCCAGCAGTATGACTGAAGCTTTCTTT
D: .; V: TRBV19; J: TRBJ1-1; size: many; CDR3: CASRILSGGTEAFF; DNA: TGTGCCAGTAGAATCCTAAGTGGGGGCACTGAAGCTTTCTTT
D: .; V: TRBV7-2; J: TRBJ1-2; size: many; CDR3: CASSLGDGRTNYGYTF; DNA: TGTGCCAGCAGCTTAGGGGACGGTCGGACCAACTATGGCTACACCTTC
D: .; V: TRBV29-1; J: TRBJ2-1; size: few; CDR3: CSVGIRGAYNEQFF; DNA: TGCAGCGTTGGGATCCGAGGGGCCTACAATGAGCAGTTCTTC
D: .; V: TRBV12-3/TRBV12-4; J: TRBJ2-3; size: .; CDR3: CASAPYRGTDTQYF; DNA: TGTGCCAGCGCTCCATACAGGGGCACAGATACGCAGTATTTT
D: TRBD2; V: TRBV7-2; J: TRBJ2-2; size: .; CDR3: CASRRGVLSNTGELFF; DNA: TGTGCCAGCAGGCGGGGGGTGCTTTCAAACACCGGGGAGCTGTTTTTT
D: TRBD1; V: TRBV12-3/TRBV12-4; J: TRBJ2-2; size: .; CDR3: CASSRTGGLNAGELFF; DNA: TGTGCCAGCAGCCGAACAGGGGGCTTGAACGCCGGGGAGCTGTTTTTT
D: .; V: TRBV28; J: TRBJ2-2; size: .; CDR3: CASFIRGTGELFF; DNA: TGTGCCAGCTTTATTAGAGGCACCGGGGAGCTGTTTTTT
D: TRBD2; V: TRBV5-1; J: TRBJ2-7; size: many; CDR3: CASSFAGVASEQYF; DNA: TGCGCCAGCAGCTTTGCGGGAGTAGCGAGTGAGCAGTACTTC
D: TRBD1; V: TRBV27; J: TRBJ1-5; size: many; CDR3: CASSLNIWGTGDSQPQHF; DNA: TGTGCCAGCAGTTTAAACATTTGGGGGACAGGGGATTCTCAGCCCCAGCATTTT
D: TRBD2; V: TRBV4-1; J: TRBJ2-2; size: many; CDR3: CATAEREITGELFF; DNA: TGCGCCACCGCCGAGCGGGAGATCACCGGGGAGCTGTTTTTT